This T cell receptor beta chain was sequenced in a study of OX40 agonist ivuxolimab in advanced cancers. On the study more broadly: Partial responses were seen in three patients, one with hepatocellular carcinoma and two with cutaneous melanoma.

The method was immunoSEQ multiplex PCR; TCRdb's version includes in-frame clones alone and lacks a portion of them. The sample has around 150,000 clones; approximately 90% are singletons. The CDR3 is 14 residues long. Germline values: CDR1 SGHTA, CDR2 FQGNSA. The V end was cut by 1 base, the J end by 8 bases, with 14 bases between. This receptor was taken from an adult with an advanced solid tumor such as melanoma, head and neck, liver or kidney cancer. This chain links TRBV7-2 with TRBJ1-2; D is uncertain. The specimen was CD4+ or CD8+ T cells sorted from blood, collected in a trial of the OX40 agonist ivuxolimab. CDR3 sequence: CASSLVSSDVGYTF. CDR3 coding DNA: TGTGCCAGCAGCTTAGTATCGTCGGATGTAGGCTACACCTTC. Supplemented by reference TRBV7-2 and TRBJ1-2, the full variable domain reads GAGVSQSPSNKVTEKGKDVELRCDPISGHTALYWYRQSLGQGLEFLIYFQGNSAPDKSGLPSDRFSAERTGGSVSTLTIQRTQQEDSAVYLCASSLVSSDVGYTFGSGTRLTVV.